This TCR beta chain stems from a study of CD8 T cells in ankylosing spondylitis. General study results and limits: Ankylosing spondylitis blood appeared to carry a characteristic TCR beta motif of eight or nine highly homologous variants.

V gave up 6 bases and J gave up 2 bases, with 14 bases separating them. Per germline, CDR1 MNHNS and CDR2 SASEGT. The CDR3 is made up of 15 amino acids. Quantitative barcoded 5'-RACE was used to prepare TCR beta libraries. One entry per CDR3 protein, called by TCRdb with MiXCR from the 5' RACE reads. Of about 450,000 distinct CDR3 sequences in the sample, roughly 26% were seen once. Note on this clonotype: What it recognizes is unknown.

The sequencing input was blood, either unsorted or a sorted T cell fraction (not recorded which). The chain combines TRBV6-1 with TRBJ1-3, with D possibly matching TRBD1 (5 bases). This clonotype was obtained from a male donor with ankylosing spondylitis. The CDR3 reads CASSRTWGAGNTIYF. CDR3 coding DNA: TGTGCCAGCAGCCGAACGTGGGGCGCTGGAAACACCATATATTTT.